One TCR beta chain is described in this entry. The source of the sample is a study of cytomegalovirus exposure and HLA in healthy donors. CDR1 MNHEY and CDR2 SVGAGI come from the germline V gene. CDR3 length equals 14 residues. V was trimmed by 4 bases and J by 10 bases, leaving 14 bases between them. Vbeta (60) and Jbeta (13) primers were used in the PCR. Sequencing was performed with immunoSEQ multiplex PCR; in TCRdb, only in-frame clones are kept and a portion is missing. Of about 150,000 clones listed, about 74% are singletons. The sequence came from a man aged 18 to 35 in good health and CMV-seropositive. This chain links TRBV6-5 with TRBJ1-6; D is unclear. Sequenced: PBMCs. CDR3 residues: CASSSVRHRSPLHF. CDR3 DNA: TGTGCCAGCAGTTCTGTGAGACATAGGTCACCCCTCCACTTT.